One sample yielded the 32 T cell receptor beta chains listed below, sequenced in a study of blood T cell repertoires in COVID-19. Sequenced by immunoSEQ multiplex PCR; TCRdb stores in-frame clones only, minus some. The profile shows tens of thousands of clones, approximately 84% of them singletons. Sequencing input: peripheral blood. The receptors derive from a man in his fifties or sixties with acute or convalescent COVID-19.

The J gene is TRBJ2-1, the V gene TRBV6-2 or TRBV6-3, with D possibly being TRBD2 (6 bases). The germline V gene has CDR1 MNHEY and CDR2 SVGEGT. The CDR3 loop spans 15 amino acids. Between the trimmed V and J ends, which lost 2 bases and 2 bases, there was a span of 10 bases. CDR3 DNA sequence: TGTGCCAGCAGTTACACCGCGGGGCCCTACAATGAGCAGTTCTTC. Residues: CASSYTAGPYNEQFF.

This chain links TRBV18 with TRBJ1-1; a weak D match, TRBD1 (6 bases). Germline loops: CDR1 KGHSH, CDR2 LQKENI. The CDR3 loop spans 13 amino acids. With 5 bases removed from V and 1 base from J, the gap between germline ends came to 8 bases. The DNA for the CDR3 is TGTGCCAGCTCAGCAGGGGAGAACACTGAAGCTTTCTTT. Protein sequence: CASSAGENTEAFF.

The rearrangement links TRBV6-6 to TRBJ1-3; maybe TRBD1 (5 bases). Per germline, CDR1 MNHNY and CDR2 SVGAGI (reference sequence). Trimming stripped 7 bases from V and 6 bases from J, with 19 bases between. This CDR3 is 15 amino acids long. The DNA for the CDR3 is TGTGCCAGCACCCGGGACTTCCAAGTTCAAAACACCATATATTTT. It encodes CASTRDFQVQNTIYF.

The chain employs TRBV9 and TRBJ2-6, with D perhaps TRBD2 (7 bases). This CDR3 is built from 16 residues. Per germline, CDR1 SGDLS and CDR2 YYNGEE. Trimming stripped 3 bases from V and 3 bases from J, with 13 bases between. The CDR3 protein is CASSATGGYGANVLTF. The CDR3 DNA sequence: TGTGCCAGCAGCGCGACGGGGGGCTATGGGGCCAACGTCCTGACTTTC.

V is TRBV27 and J is TRBJ2-7; TRBD2 matches at 11 bases. After removal of 5 bases from V and 0 bases from J, the junction contained 3 bases not matched to a gene. CDR3 length: 15 amino acids. Germline V CDR1 and CDR2: MNHEY, SMNVEV (reference sequence). The CDR3 coding sequence is TGTGCCAGCAGTCCGGGGACTAGCGGCTCCTACGAGCAGTACTTC. Protein product: CASSPGTSGSYEQYF.

The rearrangement uses TRBV29-1 and TRBJ1-2, with a tentative D call TRBD1 (6 bases). V lost 1 base to trimming and J lost 6 bases, with 9 bases between them. CDR3 length equals 12 residues. Germline values: CDR1 SQVTM, CDR2 ANQGSEA. Written as DNA, the CDR3 is TGCAGCGTTGAAGCAGGGGTTAATGGCTACACCTTC. Its protein is CSVEAGVNGYTF.

This sequence joins TRBV15 and TRBJ1-2; D is unresolved. Trimming pared 0 bases from V and 6 bases from J, leaving 8 bases between. The CDR3 has 13 residues. Germline CDR1 and CDR2: LNHNV and YYDKDF (reference sequence). CDR3 DNA: TGTGCCACCAGCAGAGACACCGGAGATGGCTACACCTTC. Translating it yields CATSRDTGDGYTF.

The chain links TRBV11-2 to TRBJ2-5; D uncertain. The germline CDR1 and CDR2 sequences are SGHAT and FQNNGV. V lost 2 bases and J 7 bases, leaving 14 bases between the germline ends. There are 14 residues in the CDR3. The CDR3 reads CASSLTTTAGTQYF. CDR3 DNA sequence: TGTGCCAGCAGCTTAACAACTACTGCCGGGACCCAGTACTTC.

A single count supports this clone. V usage is TRBV6-5 and J usage is TRBJ2-7; 9 nucleotides match TRBD1. CDR1 MNHEY and CDR2 SVGAGI come from the germline V gene. The CDR3 has 14 residues. V trimming: 5 bases; J trimming: 6 bases; junction bases outside the gene matches: 8. CDR3 bases: TGTGCCAGCAGTCGAGGGACAGGGATTAGCGAGCAGTACTTC. Its translation is CASSRGTGISEQYF.

This clone was counted once. The chain recombines TRBV11-2 with TRBJ1-1, with D unresolved. Looked up from germline, CDR1 is SGHAT and CDR2 is FQNNGV. The CDR3 loop spans 14 amino acids. V was pared by 3 bases and J by 4 bases, with 12 bases between. In nucleotides, the CDR3 is TGTGCCAGCAGCTTCACGGAGGAGGGCACTGAAGCTTTCTTT. It codes for CASSFTEEGTEAFF.

The J gene is TRBJ2-2, the V gene TRBV11-1, with D possibly TRBD1 on 7 matching bases. Germline loops: CDR1 SGHAT, CDR2 FQDESV (reference sequence). There are 15 residues in the CDR3. V shed 6 bases and J shed 3 bases, with 14 bases lying between them. The CDR3 sequence is CASREQGTDTGELFF. CDR3 DNA sequence: TGTGCCAGCAGAGAACAGGGGACTGACACCGGGGAGCTGTTTTTT.

The gene calls are TRBV5-5 and TRBJ1-2; D possibly corresponds to TRBD1 (5 bases). The germline V gene has CDR1 SGHKS and CDR2 YYEKEE (reference sequence). V was cut by 1 base and J by 6 bases, with 19 bases left in between. This CDR3 comprises 16 residues. The CDR3 bases are TGTGCCAGCAGCTTGAGCCGGACATGGGATAGAGATGGCTACACCTTC. It specifies CASSLSRTWDRDGYTF. Together with reference TRBV5-5 and TRBJ1-2, the CDR3 gives the full variable domain: DAGVTQSPTHLIKTRGQQVTLRCSPISGHKSVSWYQQVLGQGPQFIFQYYEKEERGRGNFPDRFSARQFPNYSSELNVNALLLGDSALYLCASSLSRTWDRDGYTFGSGTRLTVV.

The gene calls are TRBV2 and TRBJ2-1, with D perhaps matching TRBD2 (6 bases). From germline, CDR1 is SNHLY and CDR2 FYNNEI. The CDR3 spans 17 residues. Deletions cut 7 bases from V and 0 bases from J, with 19 bases between. The CDR3 is CASMFNEGLSSYNEQFF. The CDR3 nucleotides are TGTGCCAGCATGTTTAACGAGGGACTCAGCTCCTACAATGAGCAGTTCTTC.

The rearrangement links TRBV6-5 to TRBJ2-1; TRBD2 aligns across 10 bases. Germline loops: CDR1 MNHEY, CDR2 SVGAGI. After removal of 3 bases from V and 6 bases from J, the junction contained 8 bases not matched to a gene. There are 16 residues in the CDR3. CDR3 sequence: CASSYHKGLAINEQFF. CDR3 nucleotides: TGTGCCAGCAGTTATCATAAGGGACTAGCGATCAATGAGCAGTTCTTC.

CDR3 loop: CSVYRGPRTGELFF. The CDR3 DNA follows: TGCAGCGTTTACAGGGGGCCGCGCACCGGGGAGCTGTTTTTT. The V and J genes are TRBV29-1 and TRBJ2-2, with 9 bases lining up with TRBD1. This CDR3 contains 14 residues. J was trimmed by 4 bases and V by 5 bases; bases with no gene match: 5. Germline CDR1 and CDR2: SQVTM and ANQGSEA.

The rearrangement links TRBV28 to TRBJ2-5; D may be TRBD2 (5 bases). There are 13 residues in the CDR3. V was shortened by 6 bases and J by 5 bases, with 13 bases between the two germline ends. Germline-derived CDR1 and CDR2 are MDHEN and SYDVKM. The CDR3 region has the DNA TGTGCCAGCAGGCAAGGGCGCGGGGAGACCCAGTACTTC. Translated: CASRQGRGETQYF.

Here the CDR3 reads CASSVGVGSSYNEQFF. CDR3 sequence (DNA): TGTGCCAGCAGCGTAGGGGTAGGGAGCTCCTACAATGAGCAGTTCTTC. This chain connects TRBV9 to TRBJ2-1; D possibly corresponds to TRBD2 (5 bases). This CDR3 is 16 amino acids long. CDR1 is SGDLS, CDR2 YYNGEE, per germline. V was shortened by 0 bases and J by 0 bases, with 10 bases between the two germline ends.

V usage is TRBV7-9 and J usage is TRBJ2-7, with a weak D call TRBD1 (6 bases). Germline assignment: CDR1 SEHNR and CDR2 FQNEAQ (reference sequence). The CDR3 spans 15 residues. Trimming removed 5 bases from V and 5 bases from J, with 19 bases in between. In DNA form, the CDR3 reads TGTGCCAGCAGCCCAATACAGGGAGAAAGCCACGAGCAGTACTTC. This translates into CASSPIQGESHEQYF.

This chain connects TRBV5-6 to TRBJ1-5; 8 nucleotides align to TRBD1. This CDR3 spans 14 amino acids. Germline V CDR1 and CDR2: SGHDT, YYEEEE. Trimming cost V 0 bases and J 6 bases; bases outside gene matches: 2. The CDR3 loop reads CASSLGTGPQPQHF. The CDR3 nucleotides are TGTGCCAGCAGCTTGGGGACAGGGCCTCAGCCCCAGCATTTT.

The rearrangement joins TRBV19 to TRBJ1-5; tentative D call: TRBD1 (5 bases). CDR1 is LNHDA and CDR2 is SQIVND in the germline V gene (reference sequence). V was clipped by 6 bases and J by 4 bases, with 10 bases between them. The CDR3 extends over 13 amino acids. CDR3: CASSARANQPQHF. The DNA of the CDR3 is TGTGCCAGTAGCGCCAGGGCGAATCAGCCCCAGCATTTT.

As DNA, the CDR3 is TGTGCCAGCAGCTGGACAGACCCTGGCTCCTATGAAAAACTGTTTTTT. The encoded protein is CASSWTDPGSYEKLFF. V usage is TRBV5-6 and J usage is TRBJ1-4, with D tentatively TRBD1 (6 bases). The V gene's germline CDR1 is SGHDT and CDR2 YYEEEE. The V gene lost 3 bases and the J gene lost 6 bases, with 18 bases spanning the gap. The CDR3 has 16 residues. Complete variable domain (other parts from reference TRBV5-6 and TRBJ1-4): DAGVTQSPTHLIKTRGQQVTLRCSPKSGHDTVSWYQQALGQGPQFIFQYYEEEERQRGNFPDRFSGHQFPNYSSELNVNALLLGDSALYLCASSWTDPGSYEKLFFGSGTQLSVL.

The rearrangement joins TRBV7-9 to TRBJ1-3; no clear D gene. Germline V gene lookup returns CDR1 SEHNR and CDR2 FQNEAQ (reference sequence). The V end was cut by 2 bases, the J end by 0 bases, with 8 bases between. CDR3 length: 15 residues. The CDR3 DNA sequence: TGTGCCAGCAGCTTATTCTCCGTCTCTGGAAACACCATATATTTT. Translation: CASSLFSVSGNTIYF. The full variable domain, completed using reference TRBV7-9 and TRBJ1-3, is DTGVSQNPRHKITKRGQNVTFRCDPISEHNRLYWYRQTLGQGPEFLTYFQNEAQLEKSRLLSDRFSAERPKGSFSTLEIQRTEQGDSAMYLCASSLFSVSGNTIYFGEGSWLTVV.

V is TRBV7-6 and J is TRBJ2-7, with 11 bases that match TRBD1. Per the germline V gene, CDR1 is SGHVS and CDR2 is FNYEAQ. The V and J ends lost 1 base and 2 bases, in that order; junction bases with no gene match: 7. CDR3 size: 17 residues. Here the CDR3 reads CASSLDSGTGGPYEQYF. CDR3 nucleotides: TGTGCCAGCAGCTTAGATTCCGGGACAGGGGGACCCTACGAGCAGTACTTC.

The chain's CDR3 is CASSYGQNEAFF. The CDR3 nucleotides are TGTGCCAGCAGTTACGGACAGAATGAAGCTTTCTTT. J is TRBJ1-1 and V is TRBV28; D is possibly TRBD1 (6 bases). The length of the CDR3 is 12 residues. Germline V gene lookup returns CDR1 MDHEN and CDR2 SYDVKM. V was shortened by 4 bases and J by 7 bases, with 10 bases between the two germline ends.

The gene calls are TRBV7-9 and TRBJ2-7; unclear D gene. Germline assignment: CDR1 SEHNR and CDR2 FQNEAQ (reference sequence). With 7 bases removed from V and 0 bases from J, the gap between germline ends came to 10 bases. This CDR3 is 13 amino acids long. CDR3 amino acids: CASTPLSSYEQYF. Written as DNA, the CDR3 is TGTGCCAGCACCCCACTGAGCTCCTACGAGCAGTACTTC.

This rearrangement joins TRBV28 to TRBJ2-3; 10 nucleotides align to TRBD1. The CDR3 extends over 18 amino acids. V trimming: 5 bases; J trimming: 4 bases; junction bases outside the gene matches: 15. Germline lookup yields CDR1 MDHEN and CDR2 SYDVKM. The CDR3 DNA reads as TGTGCCAGCAGTACACTATTCGGGACAGGGGATTGGTCAGATACGCAGTATTTT. Translation: CASSTLFGTGDWSDTQYF.

The chain employs TRBV6-6 and TRBJ1-5, with 8 bases that match TRBD1. This CDR3 region has 15 residues. J was trimmed by 8 bases and V by 5 bases; bases with no gene match: 11. Germline CDR1 reads MNHNY; CDR2 reads SVGAGI (reference sequence). The CDR3 DNA reads TGTGCCAGCAGTCCGCAGACAGGGGTGGTAAAGCCCCAGCATTTT. Amino acid sequence: CASSPQTGVVKPQHF.

J is TRBJ1-3 and V is TRBV12-3 or TRBV12-4, with a tentative D call TRBD1 (6 bases). The V end lost 5 bases, the J end lost 5 bases, and 10 bases lay between the germline ends. The CDR3 covers 13 residues. CDR3 in amino acids: CASSPQGRNTIYF. As DNA, the CDR3 is TGTGCCAGCAGTCCGCAGGGGCGAAACACCATATATTTT.

This rearrangement joins TRBV19 to TRBJ1-2; TRBD1 might be the D (5 bases). Germline lookup yields CDR1 LNHDA and CDR2 SQIVND (reference sequence). This CDR3 has 12 amino acids. Trimming took off 6 bases at V and 4 bases at J, with 9 bases between the two ends. CDR3 DNA sequence: TGTGCCAGTAGGACAGACCTCTATGGCTACACCTTC. It yields the protein CASRTDLYGYTF.

This clone has only a few counts. The V call is TRBV19, the J call TRBJ1-2; TRBD1 matches 9 bases. This CDR3 has 14 residues. Per the germline V gene, CDR1 is LNHDA and CDR2 is SQIVND (reference sequence). Trimming at V came to 3 bases and at J to 7 bases, leaving 6 bases not matched to a gene. CDR3 sequence reads: CASSIKQGAGGYTF. The CDR3, as DNA: TGTGCCAGTAGTATTAAACAGGGGGCCGGTGGCTACACCTTC.

Here the CDR3 DNA reads TGCGCCAGCAGCTTGGAACAGGGAGGAAACACCATATATTTT. Its protein product is CASSLEQGGNTIYF. The chain combines TRBV5-1 with TRBJ1-3, with D perhaps TRBD1 (6 bases). The CDR3 spans 14 residues. Trimming stripped 0 bases from V and 4 bases from J, with 8 bases between. The germline gives CDR1 SGHRS, CDR2 YFSETQ.

The chain joins TRBV10-2 to TRBJ2-1, with a tentative D call TRBD1 (5 bases). The V and J ends lost 6 bases and 8 bases respectively, with 11 bases between them. The CDR3 is 12 residues long. CDR1 and CDR2 (germline): WSHSY, SAAADI. The CDR3, as DNA: TGCGCCAGCAGGCAGGGTCGGGATGAGCAGTTCTTC. Amino acids: CASRQGRDEQFF.